This TCR beta chain was identified during a study of blood T cell repertoires in COVID-19. The CDR3 spans 18 residues. V lost 2 bases, J lost 5 bases, and 9 bases stayed unmatched. CDR1 is MGHDK and CDR2 is SYGVNS in the germline V gene. Generated by immunoSEQ multiplex PCR, the TCRdb table keeps only in-frame clones and is missing some. The data contain some 180,000 clones, around 79% of them seen just once; the ten biggest clones take up roughly 5.6%. Sample: peripheral blood. This TCR came from a woman aged 40 to 50 with COVID-19, enrolled during active disease. The rearrangement uses TRBV25-1 and TRBJ2-2; 12 positions match TRBD2. The CDR3 here is CASSESTSGGLRTGELFF. The CDR3 DNA reads TGTGCCAGCAGTGAAAGCACTAGCGGGGGGCTGAGGACCGGGGAGCTGTTTTTT.